The 16 T cell receptor beta chains listed next were all sequenced from one sample in a study of CD8 T cells in Susac syndrome. Reverse transcription of 0.5 to 1 ug RNA was performed with random hexamers. TCRdb redid the calling of the immunoSEQ multiplex PCR reads with MiXCR, one entry per CDR3 protein. The sample has 130,000 or so distinct CDR3 sequences; about 95% are singletons. Sequencing used CD8+ T cells from PBMCs. All receptors come from a human donor with Susac syndrome.

The chain carries TRBV20-1 and TRBJ2-1, with 10 bases aligning to TRBD2. In germline, CDR1 is DFQATT, CDR2 SNEGSKA (reference sequence). CDR3 length equals 15 residues. V lost 6 bases, J lost 1 base, and 6 bases stayed unmatched. The CDR3 region is CSAPGLASSYNEQFF. In nucleotides, the CDR3 is TGCAGTGCCCCGGGACTAGCGAGTTCCTACAATGAGCAGTTCTTC.

The chain is built from TRBV24-1 and TRBJ1-5, with a tentative D call TRBD1 (6 bases). The CDR3 contains 15 residues. Per germline, CDR1 KGHDR and CDR2 SFDVKD. Between the trimmed V and J ends, which lost 4 bases and 3 bases, there was a span of 12 bases. CDR3 bases: TGTGCCACCAGTGAGGGAACAGGGCCCAATCAGCCCCAGCATTTT. It specifies CATSEGTGPNQPQHF.

CDR3 coding DNA: TGTGCCAGCAGTTTACGAGCTGTGGGGCCCTACGAGCAGTACTTC. It codes for CASSLRAVGPYEQYF. The chain uses TRBV27 and TRBJ2-7, with D tentatively TRBD1 (5 bases). Trimming took 2 bases from V and 2 from J, leaving 13 bases between them. The CDR3 runs 15 residues. Germline CDR1 is MNHEY and CDR2 is SMNVEV (reference sequence).

The rearrangement links TRBV10-3 to TRBJ2-4; 9 bases match TRBD1. Per the germline V gene, CDR1 is ENHRY and CDR2 is SYGVKD. This CDR3 spans 14 amino acids. V gave up 2 bases and J gave up 8 bases; unmatched junction bases: 4. The CDR3 sequence is CAISEEGQGYIQYF. CDR3 nucleotides: TGTGCCATCAGTGAGGAGGGACAGGGATACATTCAGTACTTC.

The CDR3 sequence is CASSVDRGPQETQYF. CDR3 nucleotides: TGTGCCAGCAGCGTAGACAGGGGGCCACAAGAGACCCAGTACTTC. V gene TRBV9 combines with J gene TRBJ2-5, with TRBD1 matching 9 bases. There are 15 residues in the CDR3. Per the germline V gene, CDR1 is SGDLS and CDR2 is YYNGEE. The V segment lost 0 bases and the J segment 2 bases; nucleotides outside the gene matches: 2. Drawing the rest from reference TRBV9 and TRBJ2-5, the complete variable domain is DSGVTQTPKHLITATGQRVTLRCSPRSGDLSVYWYQQSLDQGLQFLIQYYNGEERAKGNILERFSAQQFPDLHSELNLSSLELGDSALYFCASSVDRGPQETQYFGPGTRLLVL.

This sequence joins TRBV15 and TRBJ1-2; D unclear. Germline CDR1 reads LNHNV; CDR2 reads YYDKDF (reference sequence). V shed 7 bases and J shed 6 bases, with 12 bases lying between them. There are 12 residues in the CDR3. The CDR3, as DNA: TGTGCCACCAAAGCTGGAACCCATGGCTACACCTTC. Translation gives CATKAGTHGYTF.

This clonotype was seen just once. The V gene is TRBV20-1, the J gene TRBJ2-7; tentatively, D is TRBD1 (6 bases). CDR3 length equals 13 residues. Germline V gives CDR1 DFQATT, CDR2 SNEGSKA (reference sequence). V lost 5 bases, J lost 5 bases, and 16 bases lay in between. In nucleotides, the CDR3 is TGCAGTGCTCAGTTTGCTGGGGGCAACGAGCAGTACTTC. This gives the protein CSAQFAGGNEQYF.

V gene TRBV15 combines with J gene TRBJ1-5; D gene uncertain. V was clipped by 1 base and J by 3 bases, with 1 base between them. CDR3 length: 12 residues. Germline V CDR1 and CDR2: LNHNV, YYDKDF (reference sequence). The CDR3 sequence: CATSRANQPQHF. As DNA, the CDR3 is TGTGCCACCAGCAGAGCCAATCAGCCCCAGCATTTT.

The chain has TRBV7-9 and TRBJ1-2; TRBD1 is a possible D gene (5 bases). The CDR3 totals 17 residues. CDR1 SEHNR and CDR2 FQNEAQ come from the germline V gene (reference sequence). Trimming removed 1 base from V and 2 bases from J, with 17 bases in between. CDR3 nucleotides: TGTGCCAGCAGCTTAGTACCCGGGGGGACCCTCAACTATGGCTACACCTTC. It yields the protein CASSLVPGGTLNYGYTF.

This chain connects TRBV4-1 to TRBJ1-1; D perhaps matches TRBD1 (6 bases). This CDR3 is 15 amino acids long. V dropped 4 bases and J dropped 0 bases, with 12 bases sitting between them. Germline V gives CDR1 MGHRA, CDR2 YSYEKL. The CDR3 DNA follows: TGCGCCAGCAGCCTATCGACAGGTATGAACACTGAAGCTTTCTTT. Amino acids: CASSLSTGMNTEAFF.

The gene calls are TRBV7-9 and TRBJ1-2; tentatively, D is TRBD1 (5 bases). This CDR3 is built from 12 residues. V was trimmed by 8 bases and J by 6 bases, leaving 13 bases between them. CDR1 and CDR2 (germline): SEHNR, FQNEAQ (reference sequence). CDR3 protein: CASHRGDDGYTF. DNA for the CDR3: TGTGCCAGCCACCGGGGGGACGATGGCTACACCTTC.

This sequence joins TRBV27 and TRBJ1-5; D gene ambiguous. CDR3 length equals 13 residues. CDR1 and CDR2 (germline): MNHEY, SMNVEV (reference sequence). Trimming shortened V by 6 bases and J by 3 bases, and 9 bases separated the two germline ends. The CDR3 sequence is CASSQFFNQPQHF. The CDR3 coding sequence is TGTGCCAGCAGCCAATTCTTCAATCAGCCCCAGCATTTT.

The chain has TRBV20-1 and TRBJ1-2, with 8 bases fitting TRBD1. The V gene's germline CDR1 is DFQATT and CDR2 SNEGSKA (reference sequence). Trimming cost V 3 bases and J 4 bases; bases outside gene matches: 7. This CDR3 is 14 amino acids long. CDR3 DNA sequence: TGCAGTGCTAGCCCTCAGGGGGCAACCTATGGCTACACCTTC. Amino acids: CSASPQGATYGYTF.

The gene calls are TRBV29-1 and TRBJ2-7, with 7 bases that match TRBD1. This CDR3 region has 16 residues. V lost 0 bases, J lost 3 bases, and 11 bases stayed unmatched. Per germline, CDR1 SQVTM and CDR2 ANQGSEA. CDR3 sequence (DNA): TGCAGCGTTGAAGATCCAGCTGGGACAGACGACTACGAGCAGTACTTC. Translated, it gives CSVEDPAGTDDYEQYF.

V is TRBV12-3 or TRBV12-4 and J is TRBJ2-7; D gene uncertain. The V end lost 2 bases, the J end lost 2 bases, and 10 bases lay between the germline ends. This CDR3 spans 14 amino acids. CDR3: CASSLFGGTYEQYF. The CDR3, as DNA: TGTGCCAGCAGTTTATTCGGCGGAACCTACGAGCAGTACTTC.

This chain joins TRBV30 and TRBJ1-1, with no clear D. Between the trimmed V and J ends, which lost 6 bases and 0 bases, there was a span of 8 bases. Germline values: CDR1 GTSNPN, CDR2 SVGIG (reference sequence). The CDR3 sequence is 12 residues long. Here the CDR3 DNA reads TGTGCCTGCTTCCCAATGAACACTGAAGCTTTCTTT. This gives the protein CACFPMNTEAFF.